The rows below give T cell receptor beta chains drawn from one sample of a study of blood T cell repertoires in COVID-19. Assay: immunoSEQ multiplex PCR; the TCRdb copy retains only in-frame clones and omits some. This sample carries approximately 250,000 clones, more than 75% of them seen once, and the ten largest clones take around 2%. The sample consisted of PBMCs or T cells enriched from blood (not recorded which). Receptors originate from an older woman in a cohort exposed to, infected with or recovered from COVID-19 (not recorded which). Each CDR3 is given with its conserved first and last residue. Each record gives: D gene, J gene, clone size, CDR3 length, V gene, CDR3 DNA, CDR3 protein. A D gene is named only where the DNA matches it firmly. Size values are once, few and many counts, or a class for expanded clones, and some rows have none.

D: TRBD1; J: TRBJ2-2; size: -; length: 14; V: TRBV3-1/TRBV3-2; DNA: TGTGCCAGCAGCCCCCGACAGGGGACCGGGGAGCTGTTTTTT; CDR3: CASSPRQGTGELFF
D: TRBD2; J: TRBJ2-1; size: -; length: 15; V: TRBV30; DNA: TGTGCCTGGAGCTCCGGGACTAGTAGCTACAATGAGCAGTTCTTC; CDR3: CAWSSGTSSYNEQFF
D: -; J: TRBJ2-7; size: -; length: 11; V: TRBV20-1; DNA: TGCAGTGTGGAGGGACCCTACGAGCAGTACTTC; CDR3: CSVEGPYEQYF
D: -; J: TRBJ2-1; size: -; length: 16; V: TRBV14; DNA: TGTGCCAGCAGCCAAGATGGGGCTTTGGGCTACAATGAGCAGTTCTTC; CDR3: CASSQDGALGYNEQFF
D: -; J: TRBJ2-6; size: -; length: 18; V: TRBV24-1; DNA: TGTGCCACCAGTGATTCGTTGGGACTGATCTCTGGGGCCAACGTCCTGACTTTC; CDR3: CATSDSLGLISGANVLTF
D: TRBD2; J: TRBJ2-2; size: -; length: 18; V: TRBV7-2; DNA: TGTGCCAGCAGCCACCGGACTAGCGGGATCCGGAACACCGGGGAGCTGTTTTTT; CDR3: CASSHRTSGIRNTGELFF
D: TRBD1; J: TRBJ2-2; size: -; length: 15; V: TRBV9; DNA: TGTGCCAGCAGCGTAGAAAGGGGGCGAACCGGGGAGCTGTTTTTT; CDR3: CASSVERGRTGELFF
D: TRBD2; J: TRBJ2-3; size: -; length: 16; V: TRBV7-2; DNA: TGTGCCAGCAGCTTAGGGGCGGGAGCCAGCGCAGATACGCAGTATTTT; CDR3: CASSLGAGASADTQYF
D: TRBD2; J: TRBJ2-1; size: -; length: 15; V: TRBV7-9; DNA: TGTGCCAGCAGCGAGACTAGCGGTGCATACAATGAGCAGTTCTTC; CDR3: CASSETSGAYNEQFF
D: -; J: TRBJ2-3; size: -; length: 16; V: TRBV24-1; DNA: TGTGCCACCAGTGATTTGCAGGGGGGACGCACAGATACGCAGTATTTT; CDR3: CATSDLQGGRTDTQYF
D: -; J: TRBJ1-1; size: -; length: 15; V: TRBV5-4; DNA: TGTGCCAGCAGCTTGAATGCAGGACAAAACACTGAAGCTTTCTTT; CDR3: CASSLNAGQNTEAFF
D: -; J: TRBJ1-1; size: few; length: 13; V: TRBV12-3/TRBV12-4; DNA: TGTGCCAGCACCATCCGGGGGGGAACTGAAGCTTTCTTT; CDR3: CASTIRGGTEAFF
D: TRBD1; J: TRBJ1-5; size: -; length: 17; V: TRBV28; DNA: TGTGCCAGCAGTTCCCCCGCGACAGGGTCGGACAATCAGCCCCAGCATTTT; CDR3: CASSSPATGSDNQPQHF
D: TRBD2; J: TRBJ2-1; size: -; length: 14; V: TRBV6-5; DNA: TGTGCCAGCCGGTTAGCGGGAGTGGACAATGAGCAGTTCTTC; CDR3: CASRLAGVDNEQFF
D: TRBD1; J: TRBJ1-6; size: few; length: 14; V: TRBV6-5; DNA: TGTGCCAGCAAGGACAGGGATCGGAATTCACCCCTCCACTTT; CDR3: CASKDRDRNSPLHF
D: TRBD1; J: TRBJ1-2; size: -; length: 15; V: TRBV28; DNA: TGTGCCAGCGTAGGAGGGACAGGGGGTTACTATGGCTACACCTTC; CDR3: CASVGGTGGYYGYTF
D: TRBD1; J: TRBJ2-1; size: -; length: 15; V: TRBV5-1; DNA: TGCGCCAGCAGCTTTTCGGGACAGCCCTACAATGAGCAGTTCTTC; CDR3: CASSFSGQPYNEQFF
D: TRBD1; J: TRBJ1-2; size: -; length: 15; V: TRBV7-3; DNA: TGTGCCAGCAGCTTCCAGACAGGGGGTAACTATGGCTACACCTTC; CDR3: CASSFQTGGNYGYTF
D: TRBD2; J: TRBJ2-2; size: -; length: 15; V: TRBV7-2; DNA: TGTGCCAGCGAATTAGCGGGACTGGACACCGGGGAGCTGTTTTTT; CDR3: CASELAGLDTGELFF
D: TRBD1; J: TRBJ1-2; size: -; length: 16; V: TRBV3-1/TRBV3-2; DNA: TGTGCCAGCAGCCAAGCTAGCCGGACAGGGCGCGGCGGCTACACCTTC; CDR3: CASSQASRTGRGGYTF
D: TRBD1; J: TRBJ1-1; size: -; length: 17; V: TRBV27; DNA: TGTGCCAGCAGTCCGGGGACAGGTCGGCCTAAGAACACTGAAGCTTTCTTT; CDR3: CASSPGTGRPKNTEAFF
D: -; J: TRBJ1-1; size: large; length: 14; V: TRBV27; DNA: TGTGCCAGCAGATTATGGGGACAGAACACTGAAGCTTTCTTT; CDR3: CASRLWGQNTEAFF
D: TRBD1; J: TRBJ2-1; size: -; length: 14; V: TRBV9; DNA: TGTGCCAGCACCAGGGGGACCACCGCCAATGAGCAGTTCTTC; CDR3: CASTRGTTANEQFF
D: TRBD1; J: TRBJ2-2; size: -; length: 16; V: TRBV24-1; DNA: TGTGCCACCAGCCTAGGACAGGGCCTTTCCACCGGGGAGCTGTTTTTT; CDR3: CATSLGQGLSTGELFF
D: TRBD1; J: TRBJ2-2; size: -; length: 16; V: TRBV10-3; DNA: TGTGCCATCAGTGAGCCGGGACAGCGGAACACCGGGGAGCTGTTTTTT; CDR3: CAISEPGQRNTGELFF
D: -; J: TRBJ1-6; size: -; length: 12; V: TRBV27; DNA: TGTGCCAGCAGCCCAGGGAGGGGAACCCTCCACTTT; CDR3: CASSPGRGTLHF
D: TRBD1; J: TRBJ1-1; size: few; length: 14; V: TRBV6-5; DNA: TGTGCCAGCAGGCCAGACAGGGGGAACACTGAAGCTTTCTTT; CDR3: CASRPDRGNTEAFF
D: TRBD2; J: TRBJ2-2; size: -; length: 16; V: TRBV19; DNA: TGTGCCAGTAGTATCTCCGGGACTAGCGCCACCGGGGAGCTGTTTTTT; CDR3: CASSISGTSATGELFF
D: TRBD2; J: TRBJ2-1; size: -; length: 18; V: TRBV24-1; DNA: TGTGCCACCACCGGGACTAGCGGGAGGGCCGACTCCTACAATGAGCAGTTCTTC; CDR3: CATTGTSGRADSYNEQFF
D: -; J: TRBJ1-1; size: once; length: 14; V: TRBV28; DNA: TGTGCCAGCAGTTTAGGGGGGGTGAACACTGAAGCTTTCTTT; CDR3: CASSLGGVNTEAFF
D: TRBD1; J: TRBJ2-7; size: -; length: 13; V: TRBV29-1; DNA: TGCAGCGCTAGACAGGGGTTGTCGGACGAGCAGTACTTC; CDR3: CSARQGLSDEQYF
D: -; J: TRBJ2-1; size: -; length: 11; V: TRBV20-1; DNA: TGCAGTGCTAGAGGGAGCAGTGAGCAGTTCTTC; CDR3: CSARGSSEQFF
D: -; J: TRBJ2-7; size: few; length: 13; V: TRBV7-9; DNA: TGTGCCAGCAGCTTTCCAGGGCAGGACGAGCAGTACTTC; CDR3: CASSFPGQDEQYF
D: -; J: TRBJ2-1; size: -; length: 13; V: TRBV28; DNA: TGTGCCAGCAGTTTACCATTCCCCAATGAGCAGTTCTTC; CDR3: CASSLPFPNEQFF
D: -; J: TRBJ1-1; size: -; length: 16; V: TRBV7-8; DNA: TGTGCCAGCCGTTTAGTCTCGGGAGGGCTAGGCACTGAAGCTTTCTTT; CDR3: CASRLVSGGLGTEAFF
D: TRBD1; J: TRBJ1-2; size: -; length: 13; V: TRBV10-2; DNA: TGCGCCAGCAGGTTGGGACAGTCCTATGGCTACACCTTC; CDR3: CASRLGQSYGYTF
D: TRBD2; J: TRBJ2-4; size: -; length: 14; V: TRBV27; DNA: TGTGCCAGCAGTCAGACTAGCGGGACTGACATTCAGTACTTC; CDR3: CASSQTSGTDIQYF
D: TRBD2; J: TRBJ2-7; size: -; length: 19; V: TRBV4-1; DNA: TGCGCCAGCAGCCAAGGGACAGGGACCATAGCGGGAGGGCGCTACGAGCAGTACTTC; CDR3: CASSQGTGTIAGGRYEQYF
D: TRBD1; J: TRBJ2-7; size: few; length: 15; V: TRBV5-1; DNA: TGCGCCAGCAGCTTGGGGACAGGGATCGTGTACGAGCAGTACTTC; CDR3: CASSLGTGIVYEQYF
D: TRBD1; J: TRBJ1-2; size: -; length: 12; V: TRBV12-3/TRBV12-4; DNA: TGTGCCAGCAGGCTCGGACAGGGGGCAGGCACCTTC; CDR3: CASRLGQGAGTF
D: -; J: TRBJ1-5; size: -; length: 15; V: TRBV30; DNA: TGTGCCTGGAGGGAAGGGGTGCATGGCAATCAGCCCCAGCATTTT; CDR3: CAWREGVHGNQPQHF
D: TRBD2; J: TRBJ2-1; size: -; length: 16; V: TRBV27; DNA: TGTGCCAGCAGGAGAGCGGGAGGGAGCTCCTACAATGAGCAGTTCTTC; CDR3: CASRRAGGSSYNEQFF
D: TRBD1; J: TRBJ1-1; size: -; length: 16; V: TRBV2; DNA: TGTGCCAGCAGGCCCGGACAGGGGGGAAAGAACACTGAAGCTTTCTTT; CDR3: CASRPGQGGKNTEAFF
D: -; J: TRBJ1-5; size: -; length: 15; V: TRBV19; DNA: TGTGCCAGTATTCCGGCAGGGGCCGGAGATCAGCCCCAGCATTTT; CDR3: CASIPAGAGDQPQHF
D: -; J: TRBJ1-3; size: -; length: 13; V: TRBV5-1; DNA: TGCGCCAGCAGCCAGGGCTCAGGAAACACCATATATTTT; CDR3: CASSQGSGNTIYF
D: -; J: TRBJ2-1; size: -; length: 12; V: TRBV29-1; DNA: TGCAGCGCCCCCCGCCTAAACAATGAGCAGTTCTTC; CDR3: CSAPRLNNEQFF
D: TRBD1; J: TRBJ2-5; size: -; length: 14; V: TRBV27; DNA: TGTGCCAGCAGTCCTACACAGGGGCGAGAGACCCAGTACTTC; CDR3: CASSPTQGRETQYF
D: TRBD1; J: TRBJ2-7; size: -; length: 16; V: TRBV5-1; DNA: TGCGCCAGCAGCTTGGCTCCTGGGACAGGGACCTACGAGCAGTACTTC; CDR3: CASSLAPGTGTYEQYF
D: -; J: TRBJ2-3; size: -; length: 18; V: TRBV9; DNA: TGTGCCAGCAGCGTAGAGGGGACTCACTCGGACTTTAGGGATACGCAGTATTTT; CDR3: CASSVEGTHSDFRDTQYF
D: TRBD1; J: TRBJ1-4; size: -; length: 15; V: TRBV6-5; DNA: TGTGCCAGCAGTCCTACAGGGGCCGGTAATGAAAAACTGTTTTTT; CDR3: CASSPTGAGNEKLFF
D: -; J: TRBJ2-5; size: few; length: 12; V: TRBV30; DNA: TGTGCCTGGAGTTTGAAGGGGTTGACCCAGTACTTC; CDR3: CAWSLKGLTQYF
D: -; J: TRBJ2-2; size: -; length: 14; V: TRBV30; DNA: TGTGCCTGGAGTCTAGGACAGAACACCGGGGAGCTGTTTTTT; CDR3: CAWSLGQNTGELFF
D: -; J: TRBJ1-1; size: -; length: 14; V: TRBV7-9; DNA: TGTGCCAGCAGCTTGGGCACAGCAACTTTTGAAGCTTTCTTT; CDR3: CASSLGTATFEAFF
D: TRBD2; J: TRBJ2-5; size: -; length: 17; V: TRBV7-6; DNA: TGTGCCAGCAGCCCAACGGGACTAGCGGGAGTTCGGGAGACCCAGTACTTC; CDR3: CASSPTGLAGVRETQYF
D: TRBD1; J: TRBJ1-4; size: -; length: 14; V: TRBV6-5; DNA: TGTGCCAGTGCCCAACAGGGGATTGATGAAAAACTGTTTTTT; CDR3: CASAQQGIDEKLFF
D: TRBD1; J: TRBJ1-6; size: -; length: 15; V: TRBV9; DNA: TGTGCCAGCAGCGCCAGGACAGGGCCCAATTCACCCCTCCACTTT; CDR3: CASSARTGPNSPLHF
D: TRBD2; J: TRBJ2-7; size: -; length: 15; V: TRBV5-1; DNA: TGCGCCAGCAGCCCCCTAGCGGGAGCCCCCGTCGAGCAGTACTTC; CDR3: CASSPLAGAPVEQYF
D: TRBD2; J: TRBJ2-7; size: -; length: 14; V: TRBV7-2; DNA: TGTGCCAGCAGCTACCCTAGCGGAGCCTACGAGCAGTACTTC; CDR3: CASSYPSGAYEQYF
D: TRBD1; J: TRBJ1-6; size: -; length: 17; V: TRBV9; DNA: TGTGCCAGCAGCCCGGGGACAGGAGGCTCCTATAATTCACCCCTCCACTTT; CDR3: CASSPGTGGSYNSPLHF